This is a list of T cell receptor beta chains from one sample in a study of shared clonotypes between healthy human individuals. This table comes from immunoSEQ multiplex PCR, and its TCRdb copy is limited to in-frame clones, with some not included. The repertoire has 2 million to 2.5 million clones, around 95% of them found once; the top ten carry about 0.13%. Sequencing used naive CD4+ T cells sorted from blood. The receptors stem from a man between 18 and 29 years old in good health. Each CDR3 is given with its conserved first and last residue. The order of the fields is V gene, D gene, clone size, J gene, CDR3 protein, CDR3 DNA. D genes are given only for firm matches. Clone size is not always given. Where it is, it says once, few, many or a class for expanded clones.

>TRBV11-2|TRBD1|once|TRBJ1-1
CASSLGQGASEAFF
TGTGCCAGCAGCTTAGGACAGGGGGCTTCGGAAGCTTTCTTT
>TRBV6-6|-|-|TRBJ2-2
CASSYVSGELFF
TGTGCCAGCAGTTATGTATCCGGGGAGCTGTTTTTT
>TRBV6-1|TRBD1|few|TRBJ2-1
CASSEGTGSYNEQFF
TGTGCCAGCAGTGAAGGGACAGGGTCTTACAATGAGCAGTTCTTC
>TRBV6-6|-|-|TRBJ1-4
CASSSRLNEKLFF
TGTGCCAGCAGTTCCCGGCTTAATGAAAAACTGTTTTTT
>TRBV28|-|-|TRBJ2-5
CASSPPGYQETQYF
TGTGCCAGCAGTCCACCCGGGTACCAAGAGACCCAGTACTTC
>TRBV6-5|-|-|TRBJ2-5
CASSYRWSGTQYF
TGTGCCAGCAGTTACCGGTGGTCGGGGACCCAGTACTTC
>TRBV9|-|once|TRBJ1-2
CASTTTAYPNYGYTF
TGTGCCAGCACCACGACAGCGTACCCTAACTATGGCTACACCTTC
>TRBV9|-|-|TRBJ2-7
CASSPRASYEQYF
TGTGCCAGCAGCCCTCGAGCCTCCTACGAGCAGTACTTC
>TRBV4-2|-|-|TRBJ1-5
CASSQAGSANQPQHF
TGTGCCAGCAGCCAAGCGGGGTCGGCCAATCAGCCCCAGCATTTT
>TRBV6-6|TRBD1|-|TRBJ2-7
CASSSDRDRVSYEQYF
TGTGCCAGCAGTTCCGACCGGGACAGGGTCTCCTACGAGCAGTACTTC
>TRBV6-5|-|-|TRBJ2-7
CASSYRFSSYEQYF
TGTGCCAGCAGTTACCGTTTTAGCTCCTACGAGCAGTACTTC
>TRBV5-8|-|-|TRBJ2-5
CASSLGAGQTQYF
TGTGCCAGCAGCTTGGGAGCAGGGCAGACCCAGTACTTC
>TRBV9|TRBD2|-|TRBJ2-1
CASSAGLAGGVDEQFF
TGTGCCAGCAGCGCGGGACTAGCGGGGGGTGTTGATGAGCAGTTCTTC
>TRBV7-9|-|-|TRBJ1-2
CASTREGNYGYTF
TGTGCCAGCACCCGGGAAGGGAACTATGGCTACACCTTC
>TRBV4-3|-|-|TRBJ2-5
CASSPCPGARSGETQYF
TGCGCCAGCAGCCCCTGTCCCGGGGCCCGAAGTGGGGAGACCCAGTACTTC
>TRBV10-3|-|-|TRBJ1-4
CAISESPATNEKLFF
TGTGCCATCAGTGAGTCACCAGCAACTAATGAAAAACTGTTTTTT
>TRBV11-2|TRBD1|-|TRBJ1-2
CASSTTGNYGYTF
TGTGCCAGCAGCACGACAGGGAACTATGGCTACACCTTC
>TRBV7-9|TRBD1|once|TRBJ2-5
CASSSFKGAETQYF
TGTGCCAGCAGCTCCTTTAAGGGGGCGGAGACCCAGTACTTC
>TRBV21-1|-|once|TRBJ1-3
CASSKTSHGTGAGNTIYF
TGTGCCAGCAGCAAAACCTCGCATGGGACAGGGGCTGGAAACACCATATATTTT
>TRBV29-1|-|once|TRBJ2-2
CSVDDGRGYNTGELFF
TGCAGCGTGGACGACGGTCGGGGCTACAACACCGGGGAGCTGTTTTTT
>TRBV2|-|-|TRBJ1-1
CASSEMGHEAFF
TGTGCCAGCAGTGAGATGGGTCATGAAGCTTTCTTT
>TRBV7-2|-|-|TRBJ2-7
CASSLGGFYEQYF
TGTGCCAGCAGCTTAGGTGGCTTCTACGAGCAGTACTTC
>TRBV7-2|-|once|TRBJ1-5
CASSHDRNQPQHF
TGTGCCAGCAGCCACGACCGCAATCAGCCCCAGCATTTT
>TRBV5-4|TRBD2|-|TRBJ2-5
CASSRLAGGPGETQYF
TGTGCCAGCAGCCGACTAGCGGGGGGGCCGGGGGAGACCCAGTACTTC